This TCR beta chain was profiled in a study of blood T cell repertoires in COVID-19. In germline, CDR1 is MNHEY, CDR2 SVGAGI. J was trimmed by 11 bases and V by 7 bases; bases with no gene match: 12. CDR3 length: 13 residues. The method was immunoSEQ multiplex PCR; TCRdb's version includes in-frame clones alone and lacks a portion of them. The sample records 90,000 to 140,000 clones, about four fifths being singletons. The chain links TRBV6-5 to TRBJ2-5; 8 bases are shared with TRBD2. The TCR was taken from a woman in her 70s with acute or convalescent COVID-19. Sequences were obtained from peripheral blood. This CDR3 reads CASTLGGERTQYF. The CDR3 region has the DNA TGTGCCAGCACTCTCGGGGGGGAAAGGACTCAGTACTTC.